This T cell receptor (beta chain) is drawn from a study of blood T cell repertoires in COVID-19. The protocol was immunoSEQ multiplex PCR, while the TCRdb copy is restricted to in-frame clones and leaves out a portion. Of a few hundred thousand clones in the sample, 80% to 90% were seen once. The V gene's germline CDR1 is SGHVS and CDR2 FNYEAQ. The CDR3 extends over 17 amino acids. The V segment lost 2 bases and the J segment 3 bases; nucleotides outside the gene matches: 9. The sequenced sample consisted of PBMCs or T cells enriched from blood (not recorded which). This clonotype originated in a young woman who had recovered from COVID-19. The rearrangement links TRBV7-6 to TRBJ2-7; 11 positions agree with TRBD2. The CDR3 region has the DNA TGTGCCAGCAGCTTAATGTTTAGGACTAGCGGGTTCTACGAGCAGTACTTC. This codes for CASSLMFRTSGFYEQYF.